These T cell receptor beta chains were read from a single sample in a study of cytomegalovirus exposure and HLA in healthy donors. This table comes from immunoSEQ multiplex PCR, and its TCRdb copy is limited to in-frame clones, with some not included. The repertoire holds roughly 180,000 clones, with more than 60% as singletons. The sequenced sample was PBMCs. The receptors derive from a woman aged 40 to 50 in good health and CMV-seropositive. CDR3s include the opening cysteine and the closing phenylalanine or tryptophan. The D gene is left open where the match is weak. Part of the rows lack a size; the others show once, few, many or a class for expanded clones.

V gene,D gene,clone size,J gene,CDR3 DNA,CDR3 protein
TRBV18,.,.,TRBJ1-2,TGTGCCAGCTCACCCGACACCTCTCACTATGGCTACACCTTC,CASSPDTSHYGYTF
TRBV7-2,TRBD2,.,TRBJ2-7,TGTGCCAGCAGCTCGGGGGAAGCGGGAGTCTACGAGCAGTACTTC,CASSSGEAGVYEQYF
TRBV5-1,.,.,TRBJ2-7,TGCGCCAGCAGCTTGGATTTCCAGACCTACGAGCAGTACTTC,CASSLDFQTYEQYF
TRBV2,.,.,TRBJ1-2,TGTGCCAGCAGTGACAGGGGTAATAACTATGGCTACACCTTC,CASSDRGNNYGYTF
TRBV2,TRBD1,.,TRBJ2-3,TGTGCCACCGGACAGGGCACAGATACGCAGTATTTT,CATGQGTDTQYF
TRBV11-3,.,.,TRBJ2-1,TGTGCCAGCAGCTTTGGGGGGGCAGGGGAGCAGTTCTTC,CASSFGGAGEQFF
TRBV5-1,TRBD2,.,TRBJ2-7,TGCGCCAGCAGCATCGAGCGGGGGGAGCAGTACTTC,CASSIERGEQYF
TRBV9,.,.,TRBJ1-4,TGTGCCAGCAGCGTAGGAGCCGTAGATGAAAAACTGTTTTTT,CASSVGAVDEKLFF
TRBV19,.,.,TRBJ2-3,TGTGCCAGTAGTATGCATAACAGGGCAAGCACAGATACGCAGTATTTT,CASSMHNRASTDTQYF
TRBV28,.,.,TRBJ2-7,TGTGCCAGCAGTTTACTAGGGCTCCCGGGGGAGCAGTACTTC,CASSLLGLPGEQYF
TRBV29-1,.,.,TRBJ1-1,TGCAGCGTCGAAGGGGAGGTGAACACTGAAGCTTTCTTT,CSVEGEVNTEAFF
TRBV19,.,.,TRBJ1-5,TGTGCCAGTAGTATAGCAGGGGTTAATCAGCCCCAGCATTTT,CASSIAGVNQPQHF
TRBV27,.,.,TRBJ1-5,TGTGCCAGCAGTTACAGAAACCCCAACAATCAGCCCCAGCATTTT,CASSYRNPNNQPQHF
TRBV6-6,TRBD2,few,TRBJ2-5,TGTGCCAGCAGTTACGGAGCGGGGGCCTGGGAGACCCAGTACTTC,CASSYGAGAWETQYF
TRBV7-8,.,.,TRBJ2-4,TGTGCCAGCAGCTCCGGGAGCCAAAACATTCAGTACTTC,CASSSGSQNIQYF
TRBV4-2,TRBD1,once,TRBJ2-7,TGTGCCAGCAGCCAAGCTTCCGGGACAGTATCCTACGAGCAGTACTTC,CASSQASGTVSYEQYF
TRBV15,TRBD1,.,TRBJ1-1,TGTGCCACCAGCAAAGGACAGGGCAAAACTGAAGCTTTCTTT,CATSKGQGKTEAFF
TRBV28,.,.,TRBJ1-1,TGTGCCAGCAGTTTAGGGGGGGGGCACACTGAAGCTTTCTTT,CASSLGGGHTEAFF
TRBV2,TRBD1,.,TRBJ1-5,TGTGCCACCCAGGGACAGGGCCATAGCAATCAGCCCCAGCATTTT,CATQGQGHSNQPQHF
TRBV19,.,.,TRBJ2-1,TGTGCCAGTAGTATACCCAGCTCCTACAATGAGCAGTTCTTC,CASSIPSSYNEQFF
TRBV7-9,TRBD2,once,TRBJ2-7,TGTGCCAGCAGCTCCCGCGGTAGCGGGAGAGAACACTCCTACGAGCAGTACTTC,CASSSRGSGREHSYEQYF
TRBV7-2,.,few,TRBJ2-7,TGTGCCAGCAGCTCCCGAGCAGGTTCACCCTACGAGCAGTACTTC,CASSSRAGSPYEQYF
TRBV5-1,TRBD2,.,TRBJ2-7,TGCGCCAGCAGCTTGATCGGTAGCGGGAGGGTATCCTACGAGCAGTACTTC,CASSLIGSGRVSYEQYF
TRBV11-3,.,.,TRBJ2-1,TGTGCCAGCAGCCCTCACGGAGATGAGCAGTTCTTC,CASSPHGDEQFF
TRBV18,.,.,TRBJ2-1,TGTGCCAGCTCACCACGCAGTAATGAGCAGTTCTTC,CASSPRSNEQFF
TRBV29-1,.,once,TRBJ2-1,TGCAGCGTGGCGGACTACTCCATGGGGCAGTTCTTC,CSVADYSMGQFF
TRBV5-1,.,.,TRBJ2-1,TGCGCCAGCAGCCGCCCTCCGAGCTCCTACAATGAGCAGTTCTTC,CASSRPPSSYNEQFF
TRBV28,.,.,TRBJ1-1,TGTGCCAGCAGTTTCCTCAGGGAGAACACTGAAGCTTTCTTT,CASSFLRENTEAFF
TRBV9,TRBD2,.,TRBJ2-7,TGTGCCAGCAGCTCCGGGACTAGCGGGAGTGGGGAGCAGTACTTC,CASSSGTSGSGEQYF
TRBV20-1,.,.,TRBJ2-3,TGCAGTGCTAGTGGCGATACGCAGTATTTT,CSASGDTQYF
TRBV28,TRBD1,once,TRBJ1-2,TGTGCCAGTTTACCGGGACAGATGCTTCTATTTGTGAATGGCTACACCTTC,CASLPGQMLLFVNGYTF
TRBV18,.,.,TRBJ2-3,TGTGCCAGCTCACCACCGGGTCTAGAATCGGGAGATACGCAGTATTTT,CASSPPGLESGDTQYF
TRBV11-2,.,.,TRBJ2-1,TGTGCCAGCAGCTTAGGTACAGGGTACAATGAGCAGTTCTTC,CASSLGTGYNEQFF
TRBV29-1,TRBD2,.,TRBJ2-5,TGCAGCGCCCGGACTAGCGGGAATAGGGAGACCCAGTACTTC,CSARTSGNRETQYF
TRBV7-2,.,.,TRBJ2-1,TGTGCCAGCAGCTTAGGACCCACTAGCTACAATGAGCAGTTCTTC,CASSLGPTSYNEQFF
TRBV7-2,TRBD2,.,TRBJ2-5,TGTGCCAGCAGCTTAGTCGCTAGCGGGACAGAGACCCAGTACTTC,CASSLVASGTETQYF
TRBV28,TRBD1,few,TRBJ1-1,TGTGCCAGCCACAAAGGGACAGTCAACACTGAAGCTTTCTTT,CASHKGTVNTEAFF
TRBV7-2,.,.,TRBJ2-7,TGTGCCAGCAGCTTTCTAGCGTCTGTCTCCTACGAGCAGTACTTC,CASSFLASVSYEQYF
TRBV4-2,TRBD2,once,TRBJ2-7,TGTGCCAGCAGCCAAGAGGTGGCTAGCGGGAGTTACGAGCAGTACTTC,CASSQEVASGSYEQYF
TRBV5-1,.,few,TRBJ2-3,TGCGCCAGCAGCTTGGTCCTAGGGCGGGAATTCACAGATACGCAGTATTTT,CASSLVLGREFTDTQYF
TRBV18,.,.,TRBJ2-2,TGTGCCAGCTCACCACGTTCTGGACAGTTCACCGGGGAGCTGTTTTTT,CASSPRSGQFTGELFF
TRBV5-1,TRBD1,.,TRBJ2-2,TGCGCCAGCTGCCCCGGGACAGCCTCCGGGGAGCTGTTTTTT,CASCPGTASGELFF
TRBV5-1,.,.,TRBJ1-1,TGCGCCAGCAGCTTGGGGGGGGGAAACACTGAAGCTTTCTTT,CASSLGGGNTEAFF
TRBV7-2,TRBD1,.,TRBJ1-6,TGTGCCAGCAGCCAGGGGACAGGGGGTCCACCCCTCCACTTT,CASSQGTGGPPLHF
TRBV2,.,.,TRBJ1-2,TGTGCCAGCAGTACGGGAGGGAAATATGGCTACACCTTC,CASSTGGKYGYTF
TRBV13,TRBD2,.,TRBJ2-7,TGTGCCAGCAGCTTAGAGTCACCTAGCGGGACCTACGAGCAGTACTTC,CASSLESPSGTYEQYF
TRBV7-2,.,.,TRBJ1-1,TGTGCCAGCAGCTACTCAAGAGTCACTGAAGCTTTCTTT,CASSYSRVTEAFF
TRBV5-5,.,.,TRBJ1-2,TGTGCCAGCAGCTTGATTGTTACCAACTCTAACTATGGCTACACCTTC,CASSLIVTNSNYGYTF
TRBV7-8,.,.,TRBJ2-7,TGTGCCAGCAGCTTAGTCTCCCTCGACGGGTACGAGCAGTACTTC,CASSLVSLDGYEQYF